The following is a T cell receptor beta chain sequence with its context. The data are from a study of blood T cell repertoires in COVID-19. In the study overall: Samples came from the United States, Italy and Spain, spanning acute and convalescent COVID-19.

Here immunoSEQ multiplex PCR was the method, and the copy in TCRdb shows in-frame clones only, minus some. The table has around 300,000 clones, nearly 90% seen once. V lost 4 bases to trimming and J lost 4 bases; unmatched junction nucleotides: 14. The CDR3 length is 16 residues. Germline CDR1 and CDR2: SQVTM and ANQGSEA. The sample was peripheral blood. The rearrangement uses TRBV29-1 and TRBJ1-1; TRBD1 aligns across 8 bases. This clonotype was obtained from a man between 18 and 29 years old with active or convalescent COVID-19. The CDR3 spells CSVGDRGGVLGTEAFF. CDR3 coding DNA: TGCAGCGTTGGTGACAGGGGTGGAGTACTTGGCACTGAAGCTTTCTTT.